The present entry profiles one T cell receptor beta chain with its context. Its antigen is unidentified. Germline assignment: CDR1 SGHDT and CDR2 YYEEEE. Unmatched junction bases numbered 15, after V lost 4 bases and J lost 13 bases. The CDR3 loop spans 15 amino acids. The data stem from a study of blood T cells in healthy people across ages. Drawing of peripheral blood yielded about 9.6 milliliters from each donor. The use of a sample-barcoded 5' primer and a J-beta primer mix characterized a second PCR of 7 to 11 cycles. TCRdb re-called the 5' RACE reads with MiXCR, one entry per CDR3 protein. The sample yields about 620,000 distinct CDR3 sequences, approximately 52% seen once. Study-wide points: It was the long-lived donors that had more naive CD4+ cells and higher diversity than aged donors. Diversity of TCR beta correlated strongly with naive T cell percentage.

The receptor was isolated from a woman aged 80 or over in good health. Sequencing was carried out using blood. The chain has TRBV5-6 and TRBJ2-4, with 9 bases matching TRBD2. CDR3 in DNA: TGTGCCAGCAGCCTAGCGGGGCCTCCCTACAATGAGCAGTACTTC. It is translated as CASSLAGPPYNEQYF.